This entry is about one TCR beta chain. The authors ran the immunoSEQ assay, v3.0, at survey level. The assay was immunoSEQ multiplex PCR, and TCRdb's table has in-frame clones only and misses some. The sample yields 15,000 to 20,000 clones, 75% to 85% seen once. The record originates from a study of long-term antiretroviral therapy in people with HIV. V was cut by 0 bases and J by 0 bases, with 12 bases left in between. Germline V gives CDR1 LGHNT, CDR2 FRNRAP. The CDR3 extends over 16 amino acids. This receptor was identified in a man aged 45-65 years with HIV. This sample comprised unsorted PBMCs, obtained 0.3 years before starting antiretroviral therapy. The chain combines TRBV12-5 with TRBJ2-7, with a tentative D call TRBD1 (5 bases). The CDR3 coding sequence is TGTGCTAGTGGTTTGGTACTGCAGGGATCCTCCTACGAGCAGTACTTC. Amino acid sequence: CASGLVLQGSSYEQYF.